This T cell receptor beta chain came from a study of T cells in Graves' hyperthyroidism and ophthalmopathy. Study overall: Upon initial diagnosis and before any treatment, peripheral blood was collected.

RNA transcripts yielded amplified TCR beta CDR3 regions. During a first-round RT-PCR of the TCR CDR3, the HTBI primer set was used. Each CDR3 protein gets one entry after TCRdb re-called the multiplex PCR reads with MiXCR. The sample records about 290,000 distinct CDR3 sequences, about 14% being singletons. The study based diagnoses on clinical symptoms, serum thyroxine and TRAb, thyroid ultrasound and orbital computed tomography. This clonotype was seen more than once but under ten times. Its antigen remains unidentified. Losses at the gene ends were 4 bases for V and 8 bases for J; bases not matched to a gene: 13. The CDR3 has 16 amino acids. Per the germline V gene, CDR1 is KGHSH and CDR2 is LQKENI. Study observations and caveats: In the blood, most expanded thyroid clonotypes above 0.001 appeared as well. Ophthalmopathy got predicted by the model a median roughly 6.4 months before its onset.

The receptor was isolated from a woman in her twenties or thirties with Graves' hyperthyroidism that later progressed to Graves' ophthalmopathy. The rearrangement joins TRBV18 to TRBJ2-1; 8 bases are shared with TRBD2. Material for sequencing was blood. Here the CDR3 reads CASSLRGAGVIDEQFF. The DNA of the CDR3 is TGTGCCAGCTCACTAAGGGGAGCGGGAGTAATAGATGAGCAGTTCTTC.